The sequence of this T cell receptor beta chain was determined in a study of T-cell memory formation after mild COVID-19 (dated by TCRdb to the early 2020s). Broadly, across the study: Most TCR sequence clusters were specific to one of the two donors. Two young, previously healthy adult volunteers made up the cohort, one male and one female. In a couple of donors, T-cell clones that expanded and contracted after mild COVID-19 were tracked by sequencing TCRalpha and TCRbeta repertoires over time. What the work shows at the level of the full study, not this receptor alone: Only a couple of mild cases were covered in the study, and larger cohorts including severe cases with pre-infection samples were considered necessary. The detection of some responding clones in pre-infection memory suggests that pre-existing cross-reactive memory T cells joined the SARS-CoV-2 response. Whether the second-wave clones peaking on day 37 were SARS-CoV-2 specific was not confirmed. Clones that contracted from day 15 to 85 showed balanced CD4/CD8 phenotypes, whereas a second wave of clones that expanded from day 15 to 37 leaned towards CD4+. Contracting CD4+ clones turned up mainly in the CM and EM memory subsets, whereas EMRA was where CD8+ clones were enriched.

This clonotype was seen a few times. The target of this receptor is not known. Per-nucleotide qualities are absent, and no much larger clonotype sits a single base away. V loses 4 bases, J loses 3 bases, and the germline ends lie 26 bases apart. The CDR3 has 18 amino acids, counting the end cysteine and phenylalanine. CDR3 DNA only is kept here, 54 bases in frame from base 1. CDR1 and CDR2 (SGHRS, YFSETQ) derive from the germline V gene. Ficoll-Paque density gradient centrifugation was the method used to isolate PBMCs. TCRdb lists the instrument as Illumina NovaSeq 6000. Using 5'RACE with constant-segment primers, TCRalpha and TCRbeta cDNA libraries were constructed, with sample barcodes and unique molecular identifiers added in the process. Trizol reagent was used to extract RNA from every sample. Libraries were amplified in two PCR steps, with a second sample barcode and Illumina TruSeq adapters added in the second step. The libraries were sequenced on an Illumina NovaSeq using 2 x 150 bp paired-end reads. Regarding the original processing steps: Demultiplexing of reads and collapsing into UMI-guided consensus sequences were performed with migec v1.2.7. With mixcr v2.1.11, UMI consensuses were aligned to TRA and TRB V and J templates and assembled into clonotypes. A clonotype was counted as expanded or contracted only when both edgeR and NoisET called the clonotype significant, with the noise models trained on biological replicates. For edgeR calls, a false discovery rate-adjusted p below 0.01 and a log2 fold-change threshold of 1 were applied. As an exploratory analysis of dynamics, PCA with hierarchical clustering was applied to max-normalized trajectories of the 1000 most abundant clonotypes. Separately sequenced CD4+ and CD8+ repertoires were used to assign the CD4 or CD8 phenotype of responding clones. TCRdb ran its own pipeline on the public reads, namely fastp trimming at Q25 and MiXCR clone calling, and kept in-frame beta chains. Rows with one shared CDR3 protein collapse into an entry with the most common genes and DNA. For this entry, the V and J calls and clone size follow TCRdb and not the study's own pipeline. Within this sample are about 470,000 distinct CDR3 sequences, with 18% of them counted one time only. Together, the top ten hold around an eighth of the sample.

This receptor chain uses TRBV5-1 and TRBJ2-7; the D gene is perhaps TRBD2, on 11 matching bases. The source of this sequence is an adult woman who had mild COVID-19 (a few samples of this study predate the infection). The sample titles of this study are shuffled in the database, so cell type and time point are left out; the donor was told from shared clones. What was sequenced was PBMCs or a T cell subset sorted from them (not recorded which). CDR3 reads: CASSAGQGLTSGNYEQYF. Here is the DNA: TGCGCCAGCAGCGCGGGACAGGGGCTGACTAGCGGGAACTACGAGCAGTACTTC.